The 14 T cell receptor beta chains reported below all come from one sample, sequenced in a study of T cell responses to AZD1222 COVID-19 vaccine. The protocol was immunoSEQ multiplex PCR, while the TCRdb copy is restricted to in-frame clones and leaves out a portion. The table shows 130,000 or so clones, with 80% to 95% occurring only once. The input for sequencing was peripheral blood, taken 28 days after the second dose of the MenACWY control vaccine. The receptors were gathered from an adult who received the MenACWY meningococcal vaccine as a control.

The chain carries TRBV10-3 and TRBJ1-1; 7 bases match TRBD1. The CDR3 runs 14 residues. From germline, CDR1 is ENHRY and CDR2 SYGVKD. V was pared by 4 bases and J by 2 bases, with 4 bases of the junction left unmatched. The chain's CDR3 is CAISAAGGNTEAFF. Written as DNA, the CDR3 is TGTGCCATCAGTGCTGCAGGGGGAAACACTGAAGCTTTCTTT.

There are a few counts of this clone. The same CDR3 is also encoded by other DNA sequences in this sample. The chain has TRBV9 and TRBJ1-3, with a possible D match to TRBD1 (6 bases). In germline, CDR1 is SGDLS, CDR2 YYNGEE. The CDR3 runs to 14 residues. Trimming pared 0 bases from V and 2 bases from J, leaving 6 bases between. CDR3 region: CASSVGGPGNTIYF. The CDR3 nucleotides read TGTGCCAGCAGCGTAGGGGGGCCTGGAAACACCATATATTTT.

This clone turned up a few times. The rearrangement joins TRBV5-1 to TRBJ1-1; weak D call: TRBD1 (5 bases). Per germline, CDR1 SGHRS and CDR2 YFSETQ. CDR3 length: 13 amino acids. Trimming left V 4 bases short and J 5 bases short, with 12 bases between. Here the CDR3 reads CASSPAGRTEAFF. The CDR3 coding sequence is TGCGCCAGCAGCCCGGCAGGGAGAACTGAAGCTTTCTTT.

The chain recombines TRBV6-4 with TRBJ2-3; 9 positions agree with TRBD2. The junction had 2 bases not matched to a gene; V was cut back by 3 bases and J by 1 base. From germline, CDR1 is MRHNA and CDR2 SNTAGT. This CDR3 is built from 15 residues. CDR3 region: CASSEQRGGTDTQYF. The DNA of the CDR3 is TGTGCCAGCAGTGAACAGCGGGGGGGCACAGATACGCAGTATTTT.

CDR3 protein: CASSFQETQYF. The CDR3 region has the DNA TGTGCCAGCAGTTTCCAAGAGACCCAGTACTTC. The gene calls are TRBV27 and TRBJ2-5; D unclear. Trimming stripped 3 bases from V and 1 base from J, with 0 bases between. The CDR3 length is 11 residues. Germline values: CDR1 MNHEY, CDR2 SMNVEV (reference sequence).

The chain joins TRBV6-5 to TRBJ2-1; tentative D call: TRBD1 (5 bases). The length of the CDR3 is 16 residues. Trimming cost V 4 bases and J 3 bases, with 16 bases left between them. Germline V gives CDR1 MNHEY, CDR2 SVGAGI. Here the CDR3 DNA reads TGTGCCAGCAGTTCCCACAGGTTATCGAGCTACAATGAGCAGTTCTTC. Its translation is CASSSHRLSSYNEQFF.

The genes are TRBV7-9 and TRBJ1-1; no reliable D call. There are 12 residues in the CDR3. V was clipped by 5 bases and J by 1 base, with 5 bases between them. CDR1 and CDR2 from the germline V gene are SEHNR and FQNEAQ (reference sequence). This chain's CDR3 is CASSRQNTEAFF. The CDR3 DNA is TGTGCCAGCAGCAGACAGAACACTGAAGCTTTCTTT.

The CDR3 loop is CASSVAQQANYGYTF. The CDR3 DNA reads as TGTGCCAGCAGCGTAGCCCAACAAGCTAACTATGGCTACACCTTC. This chain connects TRBV9 to TRBJ1-2, with D uncertain. The CDR3 sequence is 15 residues long. CDR1 is SGDLS, CDR2 YYNGEE, per germline. The V gene lost 0 bases and the J gene lost 0 bases, with 9 bases spanning the gap.

This CDR3 reads CASKTTGGGQPQHF. CDR3 DNA sequence: TGTGCCAGCAAGACAACAGGGGGCGGTCAGCCCCAGCATTTT. The chain combines TRBV27 with TRBJ1-5; 9 bases are shared with TRBD1. Germline V gene data show CDR1 as MNHEY and CDR2 as SMNVEV (reference sequence). This CDR3 is built from 14 residues. V shed 7 bases, J shed 6 bases, and the junction held 7 bases outside the gene matches.

The rearrangement uses TRBV5-6 and TRBJ1-2, with a possible D match to TRBD1 (5 bases). The V gene's germline CDR1 is SGHDT and CDR2 YYEEEE. Trimming stripped 4 bases from V and 3 bases from J, with 13 bases between. The CDR3 consists of 14 residues. The CDR3 protein is CASSNVRGDYGYTF. The CDR3 nucleotides are TGTGCCAGCAGCAACGTGAGGGGCGACTATGGCTACACCTTC.

This clone was seen just once. This rearrangement joins TRBV11-2 to TRBJ2-5; tentative D call: TRBD2 (5 bases). Germline CDR1 and CDR2: SGHAT and FQNNGV. V lost 1 base and J lost 5, with 14 bases in between. The CDR3 is made up of 15 amino acids. The CDR3, as DNA: TGTGCCAGCAGCTTAGGGTCTGGGAGTTTGGAGACCCAGTACTTC. This translates into CASSLGSGSLETQYF.

The J gene is TRBJ1-3, the V gene TRBV7-2; a weak D match, TRBD1 (5 bases). From germline, CDR1 is SGHTA and CDR2 FQGNSA. The CDR3 consists of 16 residues. Trimming pared 2 bases from V and 0 bases from J, leaving 11 bases between. CDR3 residues: CASSLLGQGSGNTIYF. CDR3 nucleotide sequence: TGTGCCAGCAGCTTATTGGGGCAGGGCTCTGGAAACACCATATATTTT.

This clone occurred a few times. The rearrangement joins TRBV27 to TRBJ1-5; 7 bases map to TRBD1. Germline loops: CDR1 MNHEY, CDR2 SMNVEV (reference sequence). V lost 6 bases, J lost 0 bases, and 8 bases stayed unmatched. The CDR3 is made up of 16 amino acids. CDR3 DNA: TGTGCCAGCAGACCATCGACAGGGCATAGCAATCAGCCCCAGCATTTT. It encodes CASRPSTGHSNQPQHF.

The rearrangement joins TRBV16 to TRBJ2-3; perhaps TRBD1 as D (6 bases). Germline loops: CDR1 KGHSY, CDR2 FQNENV. The ends were cut back, 3 bases at V and 6 bases at J, with 10 bases in the middle. The CDR3 length is 13 residues. CDR3 coding DNA: TGTGCCAGCAGCCATACAGGGCCGGATACGCAGTATTTT. It translates to CASSHTGPDTQYF.